The 15 T cell receptor beta chains below were found in one sample sequenced in a study of T cells in Graves' hyperthyroidism and ophthalmopathy. Template material for amplifying TCR beta CDR3 regions consisted of RNA transcripts. The HTBI primer set served for first-round RT-PCR of the TCR CDR3. A single record per CDR3 protein comes from TCRdb applying MiXCR to the multiplex PCR reads. The data hold about 49,000 distinct CDR3 sequences, with about 54% observed a single time. The sequenced sample consisted of peripheral blood or thyroid tissue (not recorded which). These receptors all stem from a man aged 18-30 years with Graves' hyperthyroidism.

Notes on this clonotype: A clone one base away is much larger, so this may be a read error. This chain uses TRBV12-3 or TRBV12-4 with TRBJ2-7; D is ambiguous. The CDR3 extends over 14 amino acids. Deletions cut 8 bases from V and 6 bases from J, with 20 bases between. Written as DNA, the CDR3 is TGTGCCAGCGGTCCAACCCAACCAGCGTTCGAGCAGTACTTC. It specifies CASGPTQPAFEQYF.

The table lists this clonotype with a count of one. The rearrangement uses TRBV20-1 and TRBJ1-1; 8 nucleotides align to TRBD1. J gave up 4 bases and V 0 bases, and 4 bases lay outside the gene matches. The CDR3 has 14 amino acids. The germline V gene has CDR1 DFQATT and CDR2 SNEGSKA (reference sequence). The CDR3 nucleotides are TGCAGTGCTAGAGATCAGGGGGCGCGCACTGAAGCTTTCTTT. It codes for CSARDQGARTEAFF.

In this sample, this clonotype turned up many times. This chain connects TRBV6-5 to TRBJ2-2; D uncertain. CDR1 MNHEY and CDR2 SVGAGI come from the germline V gene. V lost 2 bases, J lost 0 bases, and 16 bases lay in between. This CDR3 contains 18 residues. CDR3 DNA sequence: TGTGCCAGCAGTTACGGTGTAGGGATTGTTTCGAACACCGGGGAGCTGTTTTTT. It translates to CASSYGVGIVSNTGELFF.

With regard to this clonotype: An end of the junction differs from the germline gene, which may be a read error. The chain uses TRBV7-2 and TRBJ2-5, with D tentatively TRBD1 or TRBD2 (5 bases each). The CDR3 length is 19 residues. CDR1 SGHTA and CDR2 FQGNSA come from the germline V gene. Here the CDR3 reads CANSLVGFGTSIRQETQYF. In nucleotides, the CDR3 is TGTGCCAACAGCTTAGTAGGCTTCGGGACGAGCATACGACAAGAGACCCAGTACTTC.

This clonotype has a count of ten or more. The chain links TRBV28 to TRBJ2-7; D unresolved. This CDR3 comprises 13 residues. Germline lookup yields CDR1 MDHEN and CDR2 SYDVKM. V was clipped by 6 bases and J by 2 bases, with 11 bases between them. The CDR3 coding sequence is TGTGCCAGCAGGAAATCAGGACCCTACGAGCAGTACTTC. Translated, it gives CASRKSGPYEQYF.

The chain employs TRBV28 and TRBJ2-7, with TRBD2 identical over 9 bases. The germline V gene encodes CDR1 MDHEN and CDR2 SYDVKM. The CDR3 covers 11 residues. V gave up 6 bases and J gave up 9 bases; unmatched junction bases: 3. The CDR3 nucleotides read TGTGCCAGCAGCCAGACTAGCGGGCAGTACTTC. Protein sequence: CASSQTSGQYF.

This sequence joins TRBV20-1 and TRBJ2-7, with no clear D. Germline V lookup: CDR1 DFQATT, CDR2 SNEGSKA (reference sequence). With 0 bases removed from V and 3 bases from J, the gap between germline ends came to 21 bases. The CDR3 has 17 amino acids. The CDR3 DNA follows: TGCAGTGCTAGAGAGTTGGCAGCCAACTATCGCTTCTACGAGCAGTACTTC. Protein: CSARELAANYRFYEQYF.

This clonotype was observed once. An end of the junction does not agree with germline; a read error may underlie this. The rearrangement links TRBV12-3 or TRBV12-4 to TRBJ2-2; TRBD2 might be the D (5 bases). This CDR3 has 12 amino acids. The CDR3 bases are TGTGCTAGCAGTTTTGGCAACGGGGAGCTGCTTTTT. As protein: CASSFGNGELLF.

The chain employs TRBV24-1 and TRBJ1-5; D remains unclear. The CDR3 runs to 15 residues. From germline, CDR1 is KGHDR and CDR2 SFDVKD. With 3 bases removed from V and 0 bases from J, the gap between germline ends came to 8 bases. For the CDR3, the DNA is TGTGCCACCAGTGATAGCAGCGGTAGCAATCAGCCCCAGCATTTT. It yields the protein CATSDSSGSNQPQHF.

Comments on this clonotype: At one of its ends the junction is not consistent with the germline gene, which may arise from a read error. V is TRBV9 and J is TRBJ1-4; 11 nucleotides align to TRBD1. In germline, CDR1 is SGDLS, CDR2 YYNGEE. The CDR3 is made up of 16 amino acids. The CDR3 loop is CASSTGTGGTNERLFF. In DNA form, the CDR3 reads TGTGCCAGCAGTACCGGGACAGGGGGTACTAATGAAAGACTGTTTTTT.

The V call is TRBV20-1, the J call TRBJ2-7; 8 nucleotides match TRBD1. Germline V gene sequence: CDR1 DFQATT, CDR2 SNEGSKA (reference sequence). Trimming took 3 bases from V and 5 from J; bases not matched to a gene: 0. The CDR3 runs 11 residues. CDR3 in DNA: TGCAGTGCTAGGACAGGGGACGAGCAGTACTTC. Translation gives CSARTGDEQYF.

This clonotype appeared a single time. The CDR3, as DNA: TGTGCCAGCACGGTAACCGGGGAGACCCAGTACTTC. Amino acids: CASTVTGETQYF. This chain links TRBV7-9 with TRBJ2-5; the D is unclear. CDR3 length: 12 residues. Trimming pared 7 bases from V and 5 bases from J, leaving 11 bases between. CDR1 is SEHNR, CDR2 FQNEAQ, per germline (reference sequence).

This clonotype was seen many times. V usage is TRBV2 and J usage is TRBJ2-5; D uncertain. Germline CDR1 reads SNHLY; CDR2 reads FYNNEI. The CDR3 runs 11 residues. V lost 6 bases and J 7 bases, leaving 9 bases between the germline ends. Here the CDR3 DNA reads TGTGCCAGCAGACGGGTCGGGACCCAGTACTTC. This codes for CASRRVGTQYF.

This clonotype was recorded once. This chain connects TRBV5-1 to TRBJ2-5, with 7 bases aligning to TRBD1. CDR3 size: 13 residues. CDR1 SGHRS and CDR2 YFSETQ come from the germline V gene. V shed 4 bases and J 5 bases; nucleotides not matched to a gene: 5. In nucleotides, the CDR3 is TGCGCCAGCAGCCGCCCGGACAGGGAGACCCAGTACTTC. Translation: CASSRPDRETQYF.

Worth noting for this clonotype: This likely comes from a read error, as the CDR3 has no conserved phenylalanine or tryptophan at its end. J is TRBJ1-4 and V is TRBV7-2; D remains ambiguous. The CDR3 spans 15 residues. With 5 bases removed from V and 5 bases from J, the gap between germline ends came to 15 bases. CDR1 SGHTA and CDR2 FQGNSA come from the germline V gene. The CDR3 coding sequence is TGTGCCAGCAGCCACCAAACTGGGCCGAATGAAAAACTGTTTCTT. This gives the protein CASSHQTGPNEKLFL.